This is a list of T cell receptor beta chains from one sample in a study of T cells after yellow fever vaccination. TCRdb reprocessed the 5' RACE reads with MiXCR, giving one entry per CDR3 protein. The top ten clones hold roughly 2.5% of a sample with roughly 120,000 distinct CDR3 sequences, under 8.5% of them seen once. Sequenced here: CD4+ T cells sorted from PBMCs, sampled approximately 11 days after the first yellow fever vaccination. The origin of the receptors is a man younger than 35 who received the YFV17D yellow fever vaccine. Both conserved end residues are part of each CDR3. The D gene is left open where the match is weak. For some rows the clone size is stated as once, few or many, or as a class when expanded; others skip it.

TRBV7-2	TRBJ2-3	-	many	TGTGCCAGCATGCGACTTACTAGCACAGATACGCAGTATTTT	CASMRLTSTDTQYF
TRBV4-1	TRBJ1-3	TRBD1	many	TGCGCCAGCAGCCAAGAACGAGGAGACAGGGGGCGAAACACCATATATTTT	CASSQERGDRGRNTIYF
TRBV24-1	TRBJ2-3	-	many	TGTGCCACCAGTGACGACCGGGACCGGTATACGCAGTATTTT	CATSDDRDRYTQYF
TRBV11-2	TRBJ2-2	-	many	TGTGCCAGCAGCCGAGTTCAAGTCTTAACAGGGACCGCGAACACCGGGGAGCTGTTTTTT	CASSRVQVLTGTANTGELFF
TRBV18	TRBJ2-3	-	many	TGTGCCAGCTCACCAAGCACAGATACGCAGTATTTT	CASSPSTDTQYF
TRBV7-9	TRBJ1-2	-	many	TGTGCCAGCAGCTTAGTTCAGGGGATAGATGGCTACACCTTC	CASSLVQGIDGYTF
TRBV7-2	TRBJ2-3	TRBD2	many	TGTGCCAGCAGCTTAGGAGCGGGGGTAGTTCGTACGCAGTATTTT	CASSLGAGVVRTQYF
TRBV5-4	TRBJ2-1	-	many	TGTGCCAGCAGCTCCTCCTCCAATGAGCAGTTCTTC	CASSSSSNEQFF
TRBV7-9	TRBJ1-3	-	many	TGTGCCAGCAGCCGGGGGGCGTCAGGAAACACCATATATTTT	CASSRGASGNTIYF
TRBV4-1	TRBJ2-1	TRBD2	many	TGCGCCAGCAGCCGACTAGCGGGGGGGCCTGGGCTAGTAAGTCGCAATGAGCAGTTCTTC	CASSRLAGGPGLVSRNEQFF
TRBV20-1	TRBJ2-3	TRBD2	many	TGCAGTGCTAGATACGGGGGGAGTATGGGTACGCAGTATTTT	CSARYGGSMGTQYF
TRBV5-1	TRBJ2-7	TRBD1	many	TGCGCCAGCAGCTTCAGGACAGGGGGATACGAGCAGTACTTC	CASSFRTGGYEQYF
TRBV7-7	TRBJ2-1	TRBD1	many	TGTGCTAGCAGCTCTACAGGGGTTGAATGGTTCTTC	CASSSTGVEWFF
TRBV5-1	TRBJ2-1	TRBD2	many	TGCGCCAGCAGCCCACTAGCGGGGGGGCGTAATGAGCAGTTCTTC	CASSPLAGGRNEQFF
TRBV5-1	TRBJ1-5	-	many	TGCGCCAGCAGCTTGGTAGGCGGCAATCAGCCCCAGCATTTT	CASSLVGGNQPQHF
TRBV27	TRBJ1-1	-	many	TGTGCCAGCATGAGGGGGACCATGAACACTGAAGCTTTCTTT	CASMRGTMNTEAFF
TRBV18	TRBJ2-3	-	many	TGTGCCAGCTCACCACCGACTCGCACAGATACGCAGTATTTT	CASSPPTRTDTQYF
TRBV9	TRBJ1-3	-	many	TGTGCCAGCAGCGTAGCATCCTCTGGAAACACCATATATTTT	CASSVASSGNTIYF
TRBV5-1	TRBJ2-5	-	many	TGCGCCAGCAGCTTGGATGACAGAGCCTACCAAGAGACCCAGTACTTC	CASSLDDRAYQETQYF
TRBV7-3	TRBJ2-2	TRBD2	many	TGTGCCAGCAGCTTAACGAGAATAGCGGGGGGAGATGCCGGGGAGCTGTTTTTT	CASSLTRIAGGDAGELFF
TRBV7-9	TRBJ2-5	-	many	TGTGCCAGCAGCGCACAACCTGAGACCCAGTACTTC	CASSAQPETQYF
TRBV4-2	TRBJ2-5	TRBD2	-	TGTGCCAGCAGCCAAGTCGCGGGGGGGCCGGCGGAGACCCAGTACTTC	CASSQVAGGPAETQYF
TRBV4-3	TRBJ2-6	TRBD1	few	TGCGCCAGCAGCCAAGACAACAGGGGAACGGGGGCCAACGTCCTGACTTTC	CASSQDNRGTGANVLTF
TRBV6-1	TRBJ2-3	TRBD2	many	TGTGCCAGCAGTAACAGCGGGGGGGCCGCAGATACGCAGTATTTT	CASSNSGGAADTQYF
TRBV7-2	TRBJ1-3	-	many	TGTGCCAGCAGCTTAGCGTCGGGGCGGGGTGGAAACACCATATATTTT	CASSLASGRGGNTIYF
TRBV15	TRBJ2-3	TRBD2	-	TGTGCCACCAGCAGGGGCGGGTCTAGCGGGGGGGCCGGAGATACGCAGTATTTT	CATSRGGSSGGAGDTQYF
TRBV6-2/TRBV6-3	TRBJ2-1	-	-	TGTGCCAGCAGTTACGGGACCCTGGCGGGTGAGCAGTTCTTC	CASSYGTLAGEQFF
TRBV30	TRBJ2-1	TRBD2	-	TGTGCCTGGAGTCGGAACGGGGGGGAGGATGAGCAGTTCTTC	CAWSRNGGEDEQFF
TRBV12-3/TRBV12-4	TRBJ2-3	TRBD1	many	TGTGCCAGCACCCCGGGACAGGGGGCTTCAGATACGCAGTATTTT	CASTPGQGASDTQYF
TRBV5-4	TRBJ2-5	-	few	TGTGCCAGCAGCTTGGTGGGGGGCGGGCAAGAGACCCAGTACTTC	CASSLVGGGQETQYF
TRBV2	TRBJ1-1	-	many	TGTGCCAGCACCCCCGAGGTGAACACTGAAGCTTTCTTT	CASTPEVNTEAFF
TRBV18	TRBJ2-3	-	many	TGTGCCAGCTCACCACCGCGGCCAGATACGCAGTATTTT	CASSPPRPDTQYF
TRBV6-1	TRBJ2-2	-	many	TGTGCCAGCAGTGCGATGGGGGTAACGAACACCGGGGAGCTGTTTTTT	CASSAMGVTNTGELFF
TRBV27	TRBJ2-1	TRBD2	few	TGTGCCAGCAGCCTTCAGCGGGGGCCCGCCAATGAGCAGTTCTTC	CASSLQRGPANEQFF
TRBV30	TRBJ1-1	-	-	TGTGCCTGGACCTCGGCAGGTGCCGTTAAGGCTTTCTTT	CAWTSAGAVKAFF
TRBV20-1	TRBJ2-3	-	few	TGCAGTGCTACCCGACAGGTTACAGATACGCAGTATTTT	CSATRQVTDTQYF
TRBV20-1	TRBJ2-5	-	many	TGCAGTGCACCGTCCGGGGTCAGGGAGACCCAGTACTTC	CSAPSGVRETQYF
TRBV5-1	TRBJ2-6	-	-	TGCGCCAGCAGAATCGACTCTGGGGCCAACGTCCTGACTTTC	CASRIDSGANVLTF
TRBV7-8	TRBJ2-7	-	many	TGTGCCAGCAGCTTAGAGGTTGGGGCCCGCTACGAGCAGTACTTC	CASSLEVGARYEQYF
TRBV12-3/TRBV12-4	TRBJ2-6	-	many	TGTGCCAGCAGCCCTGGGGCCAACGTCCTGACTTTC	CASSPGANVLTF
TRBV20-1	TRBJ2-3	TRBD2	many	TGCAGTGCTAGCGGGGGGGCTTTAGCTGATACGCAGTATTTT	CSASGGALADTQYF
TRBV20-1	TRBJ1-2	-	many	TGCAGTGCTAGAATGCAGACCTATGGCTACACCTTC	CSARMQTYGYTF
TRBV6-2/TRBV6-3	TRBJ1-2	TRBD1	many	TGTGCCAGCAGACCTACAGATCGACAGGGCCGGGGCTACACCTTC	CASRPTDRQGRGYTF
TRBV11-2	TRBJ2-2	-	many	TGTGCCAGCAGCTTTCCAGGGTCGTCGGCCGGGGAGCTGTTTTTT	CASSFPGSSAGELFF
TRBV5-1	TRBJ2-7	-	many	TGCGCCAGCCGGGACGGAGCCTACGAGCAGTACTTC	CASRDGAYEQYF
TRBV18	TRBJ2-2	-	many	TGTGCCAGCTCACCACTTACAGAAAACACCGGGGAGCTGTTTTTT	CASSPLTENTGELFF